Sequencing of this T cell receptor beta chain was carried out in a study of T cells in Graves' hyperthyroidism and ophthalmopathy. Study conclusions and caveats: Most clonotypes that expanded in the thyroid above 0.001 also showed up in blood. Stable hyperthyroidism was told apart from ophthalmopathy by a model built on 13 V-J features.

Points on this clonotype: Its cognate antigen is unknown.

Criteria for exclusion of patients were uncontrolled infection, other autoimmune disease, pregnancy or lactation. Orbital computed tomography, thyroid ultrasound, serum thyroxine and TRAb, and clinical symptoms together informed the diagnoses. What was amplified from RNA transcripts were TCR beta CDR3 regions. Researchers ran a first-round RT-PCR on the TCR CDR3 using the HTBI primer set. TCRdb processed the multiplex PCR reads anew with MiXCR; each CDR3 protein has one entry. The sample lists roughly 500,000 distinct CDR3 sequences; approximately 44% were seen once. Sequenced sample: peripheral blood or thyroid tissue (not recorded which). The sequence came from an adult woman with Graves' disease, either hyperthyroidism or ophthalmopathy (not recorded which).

CDR3 sequence: CASSYLAGGYTF. CDR3 nucleotide sequence: TGTGCCAGCAGTTACCTAGCGGGTGGCTACACCTTC. The gene calls are TRBV6-2 or TRBV6-3 and TRBJ1-2; D is undetermined. This CDR3 is 12 amino acids long. V lost 2 bases to trimming and J lost 7 bases, with 8 bases between them. In germline, CDR1 is MNHEY, CDR2 SVGEGT.